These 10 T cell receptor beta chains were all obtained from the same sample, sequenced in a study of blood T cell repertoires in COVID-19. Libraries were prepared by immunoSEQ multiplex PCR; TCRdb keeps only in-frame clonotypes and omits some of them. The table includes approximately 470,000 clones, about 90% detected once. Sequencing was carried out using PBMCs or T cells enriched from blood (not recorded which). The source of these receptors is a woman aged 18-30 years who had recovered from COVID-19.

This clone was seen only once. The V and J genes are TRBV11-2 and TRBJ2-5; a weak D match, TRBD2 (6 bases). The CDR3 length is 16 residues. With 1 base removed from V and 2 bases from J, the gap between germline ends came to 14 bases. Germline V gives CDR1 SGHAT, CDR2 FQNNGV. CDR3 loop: CASSLVAAWRQETQYF. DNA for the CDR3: TGTGCCAGCAGCTTAGTAGCGGCCTGGAGACAAGAGACCCAGTACTTC.

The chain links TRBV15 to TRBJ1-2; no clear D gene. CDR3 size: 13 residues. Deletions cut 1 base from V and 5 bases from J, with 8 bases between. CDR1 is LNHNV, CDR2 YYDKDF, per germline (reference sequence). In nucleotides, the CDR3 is TGTGCCACCAGCAGAGGTGGCGGATATGGCTACACCTTC. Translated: CATSRGGGYGYTF.

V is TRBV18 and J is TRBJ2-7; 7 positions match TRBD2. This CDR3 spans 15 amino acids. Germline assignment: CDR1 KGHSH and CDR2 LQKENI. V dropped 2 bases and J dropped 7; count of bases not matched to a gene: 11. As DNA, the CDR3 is TGTGCCAGCTCACCATCGACTAGCCTCCCCGTGGAGCAGTACTTC. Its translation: CASSPSTSLPVEQYF.

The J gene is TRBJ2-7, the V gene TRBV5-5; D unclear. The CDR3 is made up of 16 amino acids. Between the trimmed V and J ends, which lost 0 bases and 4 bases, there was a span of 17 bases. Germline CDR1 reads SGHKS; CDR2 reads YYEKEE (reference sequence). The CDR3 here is CASSLGAGPATYEQYF. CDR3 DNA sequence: TGTGCCAGCAGCTTGGGGGCAGGCCCAGCAACATACGAGCAGTACTTC.

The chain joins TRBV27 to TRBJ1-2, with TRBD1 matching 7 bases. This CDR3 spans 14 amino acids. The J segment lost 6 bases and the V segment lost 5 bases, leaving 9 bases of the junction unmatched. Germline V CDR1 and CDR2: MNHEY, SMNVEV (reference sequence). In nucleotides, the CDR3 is TGTGCCAGCAGTCCCGACAGGGAATTTGATGGCTACACCTTC. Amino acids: CASSPDREFDGYTF.

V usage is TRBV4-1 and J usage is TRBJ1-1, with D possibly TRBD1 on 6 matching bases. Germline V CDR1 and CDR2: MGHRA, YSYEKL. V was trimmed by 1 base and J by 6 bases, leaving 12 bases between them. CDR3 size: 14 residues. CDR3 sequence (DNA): TGCGCCAGCAGCCAAGTACTCAGGGGAGCTGAAGCTTTCTTT. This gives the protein CASSQVLRGAEAFF.

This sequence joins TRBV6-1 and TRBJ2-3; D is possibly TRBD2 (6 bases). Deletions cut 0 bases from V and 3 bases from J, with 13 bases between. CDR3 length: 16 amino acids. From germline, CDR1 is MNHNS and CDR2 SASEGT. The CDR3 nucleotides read TGTGCCAGCAGTGAAGCGCTTGGAGGGGATACAGATACGCAGTATTTT. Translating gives CASSEALGGDTDTQYF.

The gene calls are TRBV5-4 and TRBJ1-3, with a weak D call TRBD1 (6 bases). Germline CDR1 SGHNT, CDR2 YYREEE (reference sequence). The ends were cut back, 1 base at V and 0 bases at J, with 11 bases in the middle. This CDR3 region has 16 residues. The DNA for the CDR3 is TGTGCCAGCAGCTTGTATTCCAGGGGCTCTGGAAACACCATATATTTT. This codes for CASSLYSRGSGNTIYF.

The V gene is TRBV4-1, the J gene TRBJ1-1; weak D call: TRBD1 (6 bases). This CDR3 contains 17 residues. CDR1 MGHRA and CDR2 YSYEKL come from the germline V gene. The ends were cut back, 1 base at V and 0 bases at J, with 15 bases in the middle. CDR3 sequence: CASSQVLMGAMNTEAFF. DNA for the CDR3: TGCGCCAGCAGCCAAGTACTGATGGGGGCCATGAACACTGAAGCTTTCTTT.

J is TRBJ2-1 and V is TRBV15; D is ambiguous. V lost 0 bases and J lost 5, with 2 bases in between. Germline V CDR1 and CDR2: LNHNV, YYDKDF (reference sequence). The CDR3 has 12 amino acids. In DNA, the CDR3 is TGTGCCACCAGCAGAGATAACAATGAGCAGTTCTTC. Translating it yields CATSRDNNEQFF.